The rows below give T cell receptor beta chains drawn from one sample of a study of Ad26.COV2.S vaccination and SARS-CoV-2 variants. Generated by immunoSEQ multiplex PCR, the TCRdb table keeps only in-frame clones and is missing some. The sample contains roughly 380,000 clones, 70% to 90% of which appear only once. The sequencing here drew on peripheral blood, taken in a trial of Ad26.COV2.S vaccine versus placebo. The receptors come from a person between 18 and 59 years old who received the Ad26.COV2.S COVID-19 vaccine or a placebo. The CDR3 runs from the conserved cysteine through the conserved F or W. A D gene is named only where the DNA matches it firmly. The size of a clone is reported for some rows only, either as once, few or many, or as a class for expanded clones.

TRBJ1-2 | - | 15 | once | TRBV9 | TGTGCCAGCAGCGTAGATCAGGGGCCTAACTATGGCTACACCTTC | CASSVDQGPNYGYTF
TRBJ2-3 | - | 14 | - | TRBV30 | TGTGCCTGGGCCCCTTTTGCTGGGACAGATACGCAGTATTTT | CAWAPFAGTDTQYF
TRBJ1-1 | TRBD1 | 15 | - | TRBV19 | TGTGCCAGTAGTCCGTGGACAGGGTATACGGCTGAAGCTTTCTTT | CASSPWTGYTAEAFF
TRBJ2-6 | - | 18 | once | TRBV28 | TGTGCCAGCAGTTTAAACAGGGTAGGGAGCTCTGGGGCCAACGTCCTGACTTTC | CASSLNRVGSSGANVLTF
TRBJ2-5 | TRBD2 | 16 | few | TRBV7-2 | TGTGCCAGCAGCTTAAACGGACTAGCGAGCCAAGAGACCCAGTACTTC | CASSLNGLASQETQYF
TRBJ1-2 | - | 16 | - | TRBV11-2 | TGTGCCAGCAGCCCAGAGGGGGTGGGCCAGGTCTATGGCTACACCTTC | CASSPEGVGQVYGYTF
TRBJ2-2 | - | 12 | few | TRBV19 | TGTGCCAGCAGGGGACCCACCGGGGAGCTGTTTTTT | CASRGPTGELFF
TRBJ2-1 | - | 10 | - | TRBV20-1 | TGCAGTGCTCTGCTAGGTGAGCAGTTCTTC | CSALLGEQFF
TRBJ2-7 | TRBD2 | 13 | - | TRBV28 | TGTGCCAGCATTAGCGGGAGCTCCTACGAGCAGTACTTC | CASISGSSYEQYF
TRBJ1-2 | - | 17 | - | TRBV4-3 | TGCGCCAGCAGCCAAGATAGGAGCAAGGGAATTAACTATGGCTACACCTTC | CASSQDRSKGINYGYTF
TRBJ2-3 | - | 13 | - | TRBV11-3 | TGTGCCAGCAGCTTCCTTCCGACAGATACGCAGTATTTT | CASSFLPTDTQYF
TRBJ1-5 | - | 16 | - | TRBV19 | TGTGCCAGTAGTACGAATGGGAGGTTTAGCAATCAGCCCCAGCATTTT | CASSTNGRFSNQPQHF
TRBJ1-4 | TRBD1 | 15 | - | TRBV3-1/TRBV3-2 | TGTGCCAGCAGCCAAGAGGGACAGAGTAATGAAAAACTGTTTTTT | CASSQEGQSNEKLFF
TRBJ2-3 | - | 15 | - | TRBV13 | TGTGCCAGCAGCTTAAAGGGCGTGGGTACAGATACGCAGTATTTT | CASSLKGVGTDTQYF
TRBJ2-1 | TRBD2 | 13 | - | TRBV11-2 | TGTGCCAGCAGTGGACTAGCGGGAGAGAGCCAGTTCTTC | CASSGLAGESQFF
TRBJ1-5 | TRBD1 | 15 | few | TRBV6-5 | TGTGCCAGCACCGATAGGACAGGGTACAATCAGCCCCAGCATTTT | CASTDRTGYNQPQHF
TRBJ2-5 | - | 17 | - | TRBV7-2 | TGTGCCAGCAGCTTAGGTAGGGCCGGAGGCCCCCAAGAGACCCAGTACTTC | CASSLGRAGGPQETQYF
TRBJ2-2 | - | 12 | - | TRBV12-3/TRBV12-4 | TGTGCCAGCAGTTTCTGGTCCGGGGAGCTGTTTTTT | CASSFWSGELFF
TRBJ1-4 | TRBD1 | 15 | - | TRBV28 | TGTGCCAGCAGTCTCCAGGGGGCAGCTAATGAAAAACTGTTTTTT | CASSLQGAANEKLFF
TRBJ1-5 | - | 15 | once | TRBV9 | TGTGCCAGCAGCGTGGGGGGTAATAGCAATCAGCCCCAGCATTTT | CASSVGGNSNQPQHF
TRBJ2-2 | - | 15 | - | TRBV14 | TGTGCCAGCAGCCAAGATTGGGGGATCACCGGGGAGCTGTTTTTT | CASSQDWGITGELFF
TRBJ2-1 | - | 13 | - | TRBV10-3 | TGTGCCATCAGGGGCCAAGAAACTAATGAGCAGTTCTTC | CAIRGQETNEQFF
TRBJ2-5 | - | 13 | - | TRBV7-9 | TGTGCCAGCAGCTCAGAAGAGGGCGGGACCCAGTACTTC | CASSSEEGGTQYF
TRBJ1-2 | - | 14 | - | TRBV10-2 | TGCGCCAGCAGTGAGGCAACGGCTAACTATGGCTACACCTTC | CASSEATANYGYTF
TRBJ1-1 | TRBD1 | 14 | - | TRBV14 | TGTGCCAGCAGCCGACAGGGGAGGGACACTGAAGCTTTCTTT | CASSRQGRDTEAFF
TRBJ2-1 | TRBD2 | 16 | - | TRBV4-1 | TGCGCCAGCAGCCAAGAACCGGGACTAGCCGTCAATGAGCAGTTCTTC | CASSQEPGLAVNEQFF
TRBJ1-2 | - | 14 | - | TRBV18 | TGTGCCAGCTCACCAGAGGCTCAGGGTAGTTCCTACACCTTC | CASSPEAQGSSYTF
TRBJ2-7 | - | 15 | - | TRBV28 | TGTGCCAGCCTTGGGGGGCGACCCAACTTGTTGGAGCAGTACTTC | CASLGGRPNLLEQYF
TRBJ1-2 | - | 14 | once | TRBV5-6 | TGTGCCAGCAGTCTTCGGGGGCGCTACTATGGCTACACCTTC | CASSLRGRYYGYTF